The subject of this entry is one T cell receptor (beta chain). This clonotype has ten or more counts. The target of this receptor is not known. No base-level quality is on record; no much larger clone is a single base apart. Stable Graves' hyperthyroidism was defined as the absence of progression to ophthalmopathy over 18 months of follow-up. The hyperthyroidism patients were between 18 and 65 years old and newly diagnosed, with a disease duration of less than 2 months. Any patient with an uncontrolled infection, another autoimmune disease, pregnancy or lactation was excluded. Diagnoses were established on the basis of clinical symptoms, serum thyroxine and TRAb, thyroid ultrasound, and orbital computed tomography. PBMCs were isolated from 8 to 10 ml of fresh peripheral blood by Ficoll-Paque density gradient centrifugation. Trizol reagent was used to extract total RNA, and RNA quality was then checked on an Agilent 2100 Bioanalyzer.

This sample was included in a study of T cells in Graves' hyperthyroidism and ophthalmopathy (dated 2019 in TCRdb). In terms of the full investigation: Peripheral blood samples were taken at the time of initial diagnosis, prior to any treatment. An independent validation cohort of under 20 hyperthyroidism patients and 17 patients who later progressed to ophthalmopathy tested prospective prediction of ophthalmopathy. In more than 5 Graves' hyperthyroidism patients, the study also compared T-cell repertoires from thyroid tissue with T-cell repertoires from blood. The paper describes TCR Vbeta CDR3 sequencing of fewer than 150 peripheral blood samples, made up of some 40 ophthalmopathy patients, 70 to 75 hyperthyroidism patients and about 17 progressor patients. TCR V-J signatures able to tell the groups apart were searched for in a discovery cohort of approximately 95 patients, of whom approximately 40 had Graves' ophthalmopathy and about 60 had stable Graves' hyperthyroidism. The 100 discovery patients were randomly split 7:3 into training and test sets. After blood sampling, hyperthyroidism patients were treated with methimazole at a starting dose of 30 mg daily, and ophthalmopathy patients were treated with high-dose intravenous methylprednisolone. The investigation overall reported the following: In validation, progression to ophthalmopathy was predicted by the model with roughly 71% sensitivity and nearly 75% specificity, a median of 6.5 months before onset. Most expanded thyroid clonotypes (frequency above 0.001) were also found in blood, which suggests that blood repertoires may mirror thyroid immune responses. Sample size was not statistically predetermined, and investigators were not blinded to group allocation. A 13 V-J signature model separated ophthalmopathy from stable hyperthyroidism, with about 90% sensitivity and around 84% specificity in cross-validation and 80%/75% in testing.

The TCR beta CDR3 regions were amplified from RNA transcripts. For the first round of RT-PCR on the TCR CDR3, the HTBI primer set was used together with the Qiagen OneStep RT-PCR kit. The libraries were constructed in a second round of multiplex PCR and then size-selected and purified. Sequencing of the libraries was done on an Illumina HiSeq2000 using paired-end 100 bp reads. The original pipeline was this. SOAPnuke was used to process the raw data, throwing out any read that contained adapters or uncalled bases, had a mean Phred below 15, or lacked an exact constant-primer or identifier match. COPE v1.2.5 was used to merge the high-quality paired reads, and each unique nucleotide sequence was defined as a clonotype. MiTCR v1.1 was used to align clonotypes to the IMGT TRBV, TRBD and TRBJ reference segments. The analysis included only V-J combinations with a frequency above 0.0001, which together covered 99% to 99.2% of the repertoires. A TCS score was defined as the ratio between F50 (clonal expansion) and ExV (chaos), using BLOSUM62-based TCRdist between CDR3 peptides within each V-J. Welch's t-statistics and random forest reduced roughly 540 V-J features to fewer than 15, which were used in a naive Bayes classifier (R e1071). TCRdb applied fastp at Q25 and MiXCR to the public reads, then kept only in-frame beta chains. Rows are combined by CDR3 protein, so each entry shows the most common genes and DNA. None of the V and J calls come from the authors' own analysis; TCRdb made them. The sample table records roughly 720,000 distinct CDR3 sequences; roughly a sixth of these occur just once. 15% to 19% of the sample lies in the top ten.

CDR1 and CDR2 are drawn from the germline V gene: SNHLY, FYNNEI. The junction shows trimming of 4 bases on V and 5 bases on J, plus 8 bases between the germline ends. From the cysteine up to the phenylalanine, the CDR3 has a length of 12 residues. Of all the DNA, just the CDR3 is kept, 36 bases in frame from base 1. Material for sequencing was blood. The chain is made from TRBV2 and TRBJ2-5; a confident D gene designation cannot be given. This sequence was found in a middle-aged man with Graves' hyperthyroidism. The CDR3: CASSAARETQYF. The nucleotide sequence reads as follows: TGTGCCAGCAGTGCCGCCCGGGAGACCCAGTACTTC.